These T cell receptor beta chains were read from a single sample in a study of T cells in Graves' hyperthyroidism and ophthalmopathy. TCRdb recomputed calls from the multiplex PCR reads with MiXCR, one row per CDR3 protein. This table holds about 400,000 distinct CDR3 sequences, about 15% found once. Sequenced input: blood. The receptors were sampled from a woman aged 25 to 45 with Graves' hyperthyroidism. CDR3s include the opening cysteine and the closing phenylalanine or tryptophan.

>TRBJ2-3|TRBV24-1
CATGSQLDTQYF
>TRBJ1-6|TRBV20-1
CSARQDRGGSNSPLHF
>TRBJ2-5|TRBV12-3/TRBV12-4
CASQTSFLQTQYF
>TRBJ1-2|TRBV5-5
CASSLYGASYGYTF
>TRBJ2-2|TRBV19
CASSRQAGGITGELFF
>TRBJ2-1|TRBV20-1
CSAPPASIHSYNEQFF
>TRBJ1-2|TRBV28
CASSLRQPNYGYTF
>TRBJ2-7|TRBV19
CASSPTSGSLYEQYF
>TRBJ2-7|TRBV28
CASSLYAATYEQYF
>TRBJ2-2|TRBV7-9
CASSPRQGPNTGELFF
>TRBJ2-1|TRBV10-3
CASGGPEQFF
>TRBJ1-1|TRBV2
CASTPRDRGRAFF
>TRBJ2-1|TRBV20-1
CSADPPSGSDNEQFF
>TRBJ2-5|TRBV6-1
CASELASPTQYF
>TRBJ2-3|TRBV24-1
CATSAATRGDTQYF
>TRBJ2-5|TRBV24-1
CATSDRQGRQETQYF
>TRBJ2-3|TRBV9
CASSVAGLSTDTQYF
>TRBJ2-7|TRBV7-2
CASSLHETGNYEQYF
>TRBJ1-2|TRBV5-1
CASSEYPIYNYGYTF
>TRBJ1-4|TRBV4-1
CASSQTAVSGNEKLFF
>TRBJ2-1|TRBV2
CASSEEGAGNEQFF
>TRBJ1-1|TRBV27
CASSLDRKEGNTEAFF
>TRBJ1-6|TRBV9
CASQGQGSGSPLHF
>TRBJ2-1|TRBV12-5
CASGLVSTGAGEPPRDEQFF
>TRBJ2-7|TRBV20-1
CSANKIVHLGYEQYF
>TRBJ2-7|TRBV6-1
CASSSSTGAYEQYF
>TRBJ2-7|TRBV9
CASSIGTGGPYEQYF
>TRBJ2-5|TRBV28
CASSLTSGRCETQYF
>TRBJ1-6|TRBV3-1
CASSHEPYNSPLHF
>TRBJ2-7|TRBV6-2/TRBV6-3
CASSRSSDEQYF
>TRBJ2-1|TRBV6-1
CASSPQGQGGGEQFF
>TRBJ2-1|TRBV7-2
CASSDGAGLYNEQFF
>TRBJ2-1|TRBV3-1
CASSHQGLAGGEQFF
>TRBJ1-4|TRBV12-3/TRBV12-4
CASSLAPGWEKLFF
>TRBJ2-2|TRBV11-2
CASSLERTWELFF
>TRBJ2-3|TRBV27
CASSLMAGSSTDTQYF
>TRBJ1-5|TRBV5-1
CASSAATGDNQPQHF
>TRBJ1-5|TRBV20-1
CSAPTGDQPQHF
>TRBJ1-3|TRBV10-2
CASSISGQGPGNTIYF
>TRBJ2-5|TRBV29-1
CSVERGGSSPGMETQYF
>TRBJ2-7|TRBV28
CASTLSGLWYEQYF
>TRBJ2-3|TRBV2
CASSVAGGTDTQYF
>TRBJ2-1|TRBV7-3
CASSRSPGQHNEQFF
>TRBJ2-3|TRBV20-1
CSARARGRDSNTQYF
>TRBJ2-5|TRBV30
CAWSVLQTQYF
>TRBJ2-5|TRBV12-3/TRBV12-4
CASTANSGRTETQYF
>TRBJ1-2|TRBV4-1
CASSQDVWQVEGYTF
>TRBJ1-2|TRBV5-6
CASSRWDTDLYGYTF
>TRBJ2-7|TRBV24-1
CATSGAPGQGGGSEQYF
>TRBJ2-2|TRBV6-1
CASRWTGGVTGELFF
>TRBJ2-1|TRBV2
CASRGTSGRGSEQFF
>TRBJ2-3|TRBV28
CASSPGLAARRTDTQYF
>TRBJ2-7|TRBV27
CASSRTSGRAVEQYF
>TRBJ2-3|TRBV2
CAGRPRQVTDTQYF
>TRBJ2-7|TRBV20-1
CSARDIAEGPYEQYF
>TRBJ2-3|TRBV12-3/TRBV12-4
CASSPPGGQGLDTQYF
>TRBJ2-1|TRBV27
CVLGKGSDRLSSYNEQFF
>TRBJ2-3|TRBV5-1
CASSWGLADTDTQYF
>TRBJ2-7|TRBV7-9
CASSLVRGTAAYEQYF
>TRBJ2-3|TRBV29-1
CSVGASGIKTDTQYF